These 17 T cell receptor beta chains were all obtained from the same sample, sequenced in a study of blood T cell repertoires in COVID-19. The data were produced by immunoSEQ multiplex PCR, yet TCRdb's version contains in-frame clones alone and is incomplete. The sample holds 250,000 to 300,000 clones; roughly nine tenths are singletons and the top ten take 1.5% to 2%. The specimen was PBMCs or T cells enriched from blood (not recorded which). Every receptor here comes from a woman between 35 and 50 years old who had recovered from COVID-19.

The V and J genes are TRBV18 and TRBJ1-4; D is unclear. The CDR3 length is 13 residues. V shed 2 bases and J shed 3 bases, with 4 bases lying between them. Germline V gives CDR1 KGHSH, CDR2 LQKENI. Written as DNA, the CDR3 is TGTGCCAGCTCACCAACATCTAATGAAAAACTGTTTTTT. It encodes CASSPTSNEKLFF.

The chain recombines TRBV2 with TRBJ2-3; D gene ambiguous. The V gene's germline CDR1 is SNHLY and CDR2 FYNNEI. V gave up 3 bases and J gave up 2 bases, with 9 bases separating them. This CDR3 is 14 amino acids long. The DNA of the CDR3 is TGTGCCAGCAGTGACAGTTTGGTCACAGATACGCAGTATTTT. Its protein product is CASSDSLVTDTQYF.

V and J are TRBV28 and TRBJ1-5; 7 bases agree with TRBD1. Germline V gene lookup returns CDR1 MDHEN and CDR2 SYDVKM. V shed 5 bases, J shed 7 bases, and the junction held 8 bases outside the gene matches. The CDR3 consists of 14 residues. The CDR3 region has the DNA TGTGCCAGCAGTCAACAGGGGTATAGGCAGCCCCAGCATTTT. Its translation: CASSQQGYRQPQHF.

This sequence joins TRBV7-9 and TRBJ2-7; no definite D call. Between the trimmed V and J ends, which lost 5 bases and 3 bases, there was a span of 17 bases. The germline CDR1 and CDR2 sequences are SEHNR and FQNEAQ (reference sequence). The CDR3 length is 15 residues. The CDR3 bases are TGTGCCAGCAGCCCTCAGGATGGGCCCATCTACGAGCAGTACTTC. It specifies CASSPQDGPIYEQYF.

The V and J genes are TRBV2 and TRBJ2-2; 7 nucleotides align to TRBD1. From germline, CDR1 is SNHLY and CDR2 FYNNEI. This CDR3 spans 15 amino acids. Losses at the gene ends were 6 bases for V and 5 bases for J; bases not matched to a gene: 9. CDR3 bases: TGTGCCAGCAGGGGGACAGATTTTAGGACCGGGGAGCTGTTTTTT. Its translation: CASRGTDFRTGELFF. Supplemented by reference TRBV2 and TRBJ2-2, the full variable domain reads EPEVTQTPSHQVTQMGQEVILRCVPISNHLYFYWYRQILGQKVEFLVSFYNNEISEKSEIFDDQFSVERPDGSNFTLKIRSTKLEDSAMYFCASRGTDFRTGELFFGEGSRLTVL.

The V gene is TRBV27, the J gene TRBJ2-1, with TRBD1 identical over 8 bases. The CDR3 sequence is 15 residues long. Trimming cost V 6 bases and J 7 bases; bases outside gene matches: 11. CDR1 MNHEY and CDR2 SMNVEV come from the germline V gene (reference sequence). The CDR3 sequence is CASRSGTGPWNEQFF. The CDR3 nucleotides are TGTGCCAGCAGATCCGGGACAGGTCCTTGGAATGAGCAGTTCTTC.

The chain uses TRBV29-1 and TRBJ1-1; TRBD1 is a possible D gene (5 bases). Trimming left V 7 bases short and J 1 base short, with 13 bases between. CDR1 SQVTM and CDR2 ANQGSEA come from the germline V gene. The CDR3 runs to 13 residues. The CDR3 spells CSDRTTGNTEAFF. CDR3 sequence (DNA): TGCAGCGACCGGACAACGGGGAACACTGAAGCTTTCTTT.

The chain joins TRBV6-5 to TRBJ1-1; 8 bases line up with TRBD1. Looked up from germline, CDR1 is MNHEY and CDR2 is SVGAGI. V dropped 6 bases and J dropped 9; count of bases not matched to a gene: 6. This CDR3 is 12 amino acids long. The CDR3 spells CASSQTGGQAFF. The CDR3 bases are TGTGCCAGCAGCCAAACAGGGGGACAAGCTTTCTTT.

V usage is TRBV5-5 and J usage is TRBJ2-3, with TRBD2 matching over 7 bases. The CDR3 contains 14 residues. Germline V gene data show CDR1 as SGHKS and CDR2 as YYEKEE (reference sequence). V trimming: 7 bases; J trimming: 1 base; junction bases outside the gene matches: 6. The CDR3 coding sequence is TGTGCCAGCTTCTGGGGGGGTCGCACAGATACGCAGTATTTT. Amino acid sequence: CASFWGGRTDTQYF.

This chain uses TRBV6-2 or TRBV6-3 with TRBJ2-5, with unresolved D. The CDR3 length is 13 residues. Germline loops: CDR1 MNHEY, CDR2 SVGEGT. V was clipped by 2 bases and J by 2 bases, with 6 bases between them. CDR3 in amino acids: CASSYTQQETQYF. For the CDR3, the DNA is TGTGCCAGCAGTTACACACAGCAAGAGACCCAGTACTTC.

This clone was picked up one time. The chain uses TRBV27 and TRBJ1-2, with TRBD1 identical over 7 bases. The CDR3 consists of 16 residues. The junction had 10 bases not matched to a gene; V was cut back by 2 bases and J by 4 bases. CDR1 and CDR2 (germline): MNHEY, SMNVEV (reference sequence). The CDR3 spells CASSLGGEGATYGYTF. For the CDR3, the DNA is TGTGCCAGCAGTTTAGGGGGCGAGGGGGCGACCTATGGCTACACCTTC.

V and J are TRBV7-2 and TRBJ1-1; D is ambiguous. The V end was cut by 3 bases, the J end by 6 bases, with 14 bases between. The CDR3 has 14 amino acids. Germline-derived CDR1 and CDR2 are SGHTA and FQGNSA. CDR3 in amino acids: CASSLVVRIAEAFF. The CDR3 nucleotides read TGTGCCAGCAGCTTGGTGGTAAGAATAGCTGAAGCTTTCTTT. Full variable domain (remainder filled in from reference TRBV7-2 and TRBJ1-1): GAGVSQSPSNKVTEKGKDVELRCDPISGHTALYWYRQSLGQGLEFLIYFQGNSAPDKSGLPSDRFSAERTGGSVSTLTIQRTQQEDSAVYLCASSLVVRIAEAFFGQGTRLTVV.

The rearrangement uses TRBV2 and TRBJ2-2; D may be TRBD1 (5 bases). Germline V gives CDR1 SNHLY, CDR2 FYNNEI. Trimming stripped 8 bases from V and 3 bases from J, with 19 bases between. The CDR3 consists of 16 residues. The CDR3 sequence is CASSDRQMRHTGELFF. The CDR3 nucleotides read TGTGCCAGCTCTGACAGACAGATGAGGCACACCGGGGAGCTGTTTTTT. The full variable domain, completed using reference TRBV2 and TRBJ2-2, is EPEVTQTPSHQVTQMGQEVILRCVPISNHLYFYWYRQILGQKVEFLVSFYNNEISEKSEIFDDQFSVERPDGSNFTLKIRSTKLEDSAMYFCASSDRQMRHTGELFFGEGSRLTVL.

This clone was observed once. The V call is TRBV3-1 (or the pseudogene TRBV3-2), the J call TRBJ1-2; 12 bases are a match to TRBD1. Trimming removed 3 bases from V and 8 bases from J; junction bases left unmatched: 10. This CDR3 has 16 residues. Germline values: CDR1 LGHDT, CDR2 YNNKEL (reference sequence). The CDR3 here is CASSHRDRGRHGGYTF. DNA of the CDR3: TGTGCCAGCAGCCACCGGGACAGGGGGCGCCACGGGGGCTACACCTTC.

The chain uses TRBV5-4 and TRBJ2-1, with D hard to call. The V end lost 0 bases, the J end lost 2 bases, and 9 bases lay between the germline ends. Germline loops: CDR1 SGHNT, CDR2 YYREEE (reference sequence). This CDR3 has 15 residues. CDR3 in DNA: TGTGCCAGCAGCTTGGGCGAGAGAACCTACAATGAGCAGTTCTTC. Amino acid sequence: CASSLGERTYNEQFF.

This chain joins TRBV3-1 (or the pseudogene TRBV3-2) and TRBJ1-2; D unclear. The CDR3 spans 12 residues. The germline V and J ends were trimmed by 1 base and 6 bases, with 6 bases remaining between them. Germline CDR1 reads LGHDT; CDR2 reads YNNKEL (reference sequence). For the CDR3, the DNA is TGTGCCAGCAGCCAAGTGCGGAATGGCTACACCTTC. It encodes CASSQVRNGYTF.

The rearrangement links TRBV29-1 to TRBJ1-1, with TRBD1 as a possible D gene (6 bases). CDR3 size: 14 residues. Germline CDR1 and CDR2: SQVTM and ANQGSEA. Trimming left V 7 bases short and J 6 bases short, with 21 bases between. The DNA of the CDR3 is TGCAGCGGTAACAGGGTTAGTTTAGGGGCTGAAGCTTTCTTT. Translated: CSGNRVSLGAEAFF.